The 26 T cell receptor beta chains below come from one sample, sequenced in a study of tumor and adjacent non-tumor tissue in lung cancer. This sample's RNA came from whole unsorted tissue. Distant lung tissue was collected more than 3 cm away from the tumor edge. Three rounds of nested PCR, following a modified ARM-PCR protocol, produced the TCRbeta library. TCRdb itself ran the multiplex PCR reads through MiXCR, one entry per CDR3 protein. Among about 50,000 distinct CDR3 sequences listed, about 80% were seen once. The sample was distant non-tumor lung tissue. All receptors derive from a woman aged 60-70 years with non-small cell lung cancer.

V and J are TRBV6-4 and TRBJ2-5; TRBD2 matches 8 bases. Germline V gene lookup returns CDR1 MRHNA and CDR2 SNTAGT. This CDR3 contains 15 residues. V trimming: 6 bases; J trimming: 0 bases; junction bases outside the gene matches: 6. In DNA, the CDR3 is TGTGCCAGCAGGCCGGGACTAGTGGACCAAGAGACCCAGTACTTC. Residues: CASRPGLVDQETQYF.

Note on this clonotype: This CDR3 is missing its conserved last phenylalanine or tryptophan, likely due to a read error. The DNA is left out, because the CDR3 cannot be placed on it with certainty; the CDR3 is given as TCRdb lists it. The chain couples TRBV11-2 to TRBJ2-3; no check of the table's D call, TRBD1, against the DNA was made. From germline, CDR1 is SGHAT and CDR2 FQNNGV. The CDR3 extends over 15 residues, inclusive of both ends. CDR3 amino acids: CASSATGTATDTHYT.

With regard to this clonotype: Because it lacks the conserved phenylalanine or tryptophan at the end, this CDR3 is likely a read error. V and J are TRBV5-1 and TRBJ2-3; TRBD2 is a possible D gene (5 bases). CDR1 SGHRS and CDR2 YFSETQ come from the germline V gene. The V end lost 3 bases, the J end lost 6 bases, and 14 bases lay between the germline ends. The CDR3 runs to 14 residues. The CDR3 sequence: CASSSGIGKDTQYS. Here the CDR3 DNA reads TGCGCCAGCAGCTCCGGGATCGGTAAGGATACGCAGTATTCT.

At least ten counts were recorded for this clonotype. The chain uses TRBV28 and TRBJ2-3; no clear D gene. The CDR3 runs 11 residues. V dropped 3 bases and J dropped 4 bases, with 2 bases sitting between them. Germline CDR1 is MDHEN and CDR2 is SYDVKM. CDR3 coding DNA: TGTGCCAGCAGTTTCGCAGATACGCAGTATTTT. This gives the protein CASSFADTQYF.

On this clonotype itself: Its ends do not fully match the called genes, so a read error is possible. V and J are TRBV6-1 and TRBJ2-5, with a weak D call TRBD1 (6 bases). The CDR3 runs to 14 residues. Germline loops: CDR1 MNHNS, CDR2 SASEGT. The CDR3 DNA reads TGTACCAGCAGTGGGGGCGGAACCTGGGAGACCCAGTACTTC. This sequence encodes CTSSGGGTWETQYF.

About this clonotype: A much larger clone differs from this one at a single base, so this may be a read error. The chain recombines TRBV12-3 or TRBV12-4 with TRBJ2-1; 7 bases line up with TRBD1. The CDR3 runs 13 residues. With 8 bases clipped from V and 8 bases from J, the junction kept 9 bases outside the gene matches. The CDR3, as DNA: TGTGCCAGCGGTAGAGGGACAGAAGATGAGCAGTTCTTC. Protein sequence: CASGRGTEDEQFF.

Regarding this clonotype: The junction differs from germline at one of its ends, possibly a read error. V gene TRBV5-4 combines with J gene TRBJ1-2; possible D gene TRBD1, 5 bases. The CDR3 totals 15 residues. The germline gives CDR1 SGHNT, CDR2 YYREEE (reference sequence). The CDR3: CASTLAYRNFDGYTF. CDR3 coding DNA: TGTGCCAGCACCTTGGCGTACAGGAACTTTGATGGCTACACCTTC.

As for this clonotype: At one boundary the junction diverges from the germline segment, which might be a read error. This chain uses TRBV6-5 with TRBJ2-5; D is possibly TRBD1 or TRBD2 (5 bases each). The CDR3 sequence is 14 residues long. Germline-derived CDR1 and CDR2 are MNHEY and SVGAGI. The CDR3 loop is CAGNAQGEEGTQCF. The CDR3 DNA sequence: TGTGCCGGCAATGCCCAGGGAGAGGAAGGGACCCAGTGCTTC.

Ten or more counts support this clonotype. The CDR3 spells CASRQTGSGINEQYF. For the CDR3, the DNA is TGCGCCAGCAGACAGACAGGGTCAGGAATCAACGAGCAGTACTTC. The V and J genes are TRBV4-1 and TRBJ2-7, with 7 bases that match TRBD1. J was trimmed by 5 bases and V by 6 bases; bases with no gene match: 13. Germline assignment: CDR1 MGHRA and CDR2 YSYEKL. The CDR3 is 15 amino acids.

This clonotype was recorded a few times. The germline gene is not matched at one end of the junction; a read error may be the cause. The V and J genes are TRBV11-3 and TRBJ1-1, with 7 bases aligning to TRBD1. Per the germline V gene, CDR1 is SGHNT and CDR2 is YENEEA. This CDR3 is 14 amino acids long. The CDR3 is CASSLTGDLTETFF. DNA for the CDR3: TGTGCCAGCAGTTTAACAGGGGACCTGACTGAAACTTTCTTT.

This chain uses TRBV20-1 with TRBJ2-2; D possibly matches TRBD1 or TRBD2 (6 bases each). The ends were cut back, 1 base at V and 9 bases at J, with 18 bases in the middle. Germline CDR1 DFQATT, CDR2 SNEGSKA (reference sequence). The CDR3 totals 15 residues. The CDR3 DNA sequence: TGCAGTGCTAGAGCCACAGGGCGGGATACCCGGGAGCTGTTTTTT. Translating it yields CSARATGRDTRELFF.

The rearrangement joins TRBV20-1 to TRBJ2-3, with TRBD2 matching over 10 bases. The CDR3 is made up of 14 amino acids. The germline CDR1 and CDR2 sequences are DFQATT and SNEGSKA (reference sequence). V dropped 5 bases and J dropped 9; count of bases not matched to a gene: 11. DNA for the CDR3: TGCAGTGCTGGACCAGCGGGAGGGTCTGAAACGCAGTATTTT. It yields the protein CSAGPAGGSETQYF.

The V call is TRBV28, the J call TRBJ2-3; maybe TRBD2 (5 bases). Trimming shortened V by 6 bases and J by 0 bases, and 10 bases separated the two germline ends. Germline CDR1 is MDHEN and CDR2 is SYDVKM. The CDR3 spans 14 residues. In DNA, the CDR3 is TGTGCCAGCAGCCCGGGAATTAGCACAGATACGCAGTATTTT. This translates into CASSPGISTDTQYF.

Concerning this clonotype itself: One end of the junction fails to match germline, which may point to a read error. The V and J genes are TRBV6-2 or TRBV6-3 and TRBJ2-3; 10 positions match TRBD2. The CDR3 has 16 residues. Germline CDR1 and CDR2: MNHEY and SVGEGT. The CDR3 here is CTSTFDSGGYTDMQCF. In nucleotides, the CDR3 is TGTACCAGCACCTTTGATAGCGGGGGGTACACAGATATGCAGTGTTTT.

For this clonotype: A much larger clone is a single base away; this may be a read error. The chain is built from TRBV18 and TRBJ1-6; TRBD1 matches at 8 bases. CDR1 and CDR2 (germline): KGHSH, LQKENI. The junction had 8 bases not matched to a gene; V was cut back by 5 bases and J by 8 bases. This CDR3 has 15 residues. DNA for the CDR3: TGTGCCAGCTCAGATCGACAGGGGCTTGATTCACCCCTCCACTTT. Its translation: CASSDRQGLDSPLHF.

Comments on this clonotype: A much larger clone lies one base from this, so it may be a read error. The gene calls are TRBV28 and TRBJ2-1; 8 bases agree with TRBD1. The CDR3 totals 15 residues. The trim removed 3 bases at V and 12 bases at J, leaving 13 bases unmatched. The V gene's germline CDR1 is MDHEN and CDR2 SYDVKM. CDR3 sequence reads: CASSFWSGTGQGQFF. For the CDR3, the DNA is TGTGCCAGCAGTTTTTGGTCCGGGACAGGACAGGGGCAGTTCTTC.

Note on this clonotype: Relative to the germline gene, one junction end is altered; a read error may explain this. The rearrangement uses TRBV14 and TRBJ2-7; D unresolved. The CDR3 spans 14 residues. In germline, CDR1 is SGHDN, CDR2 FVKESK. As DNA, the CDR3 is TGTGCCAGTAGCCCCTCACGGACCTCGGCATCCGGGCACTTC. This encodes CASSPSRTSASGHF.

About this clonotype itself: Compared with germline, one end of the junction differs, possibly owing to a read error. The V gene is TRBV6-5, the J gene TRBJ1-1; no clear D. The CDR3 contains 15 residues. Germline values: CDR1 MNHEY, CDR2 SVGAGI. CDR3 bases: TGTGCCAACAGTAATCCAAAGGGAATCGAATCTGAAGCTTTCTTT. It codes for CANSNPKGIESEAFF.

Many counts were recorded for this clonotype. This sequence may be a read error, since a much larger clone differs from it by one base. This chain joins TRBV11-2 and TRBJ2-2; possible D gene TRBD2, 5 bases. The germline CDR1 and CDR2 sequences are SGHAT and FQNNGV. This CDR3 is built from 13 residues. Here the CDR3 reads CASSFFQTGELCF. DNA for the CDR3: TGTGCCAGCAGCTTTTTCCAGACCGGGGAGCTGTGTTTT.

The chain has TRBV20-1 and TRBJ1-2; TRBD1 matches at 8 bases. Per the germline V gene, CDR1 is DFQATT and CDR2 is SNEGSKA (reference sequence). This CDR3 contains 14 residues. The CDR3 spells CGVRTGTGGSGYTF. As DNA, the CDR3 is TGCGGTGTTAGGACCGGGACAGGTGGCTCTGGCTACACCTTC.

The J gene is TRBJ2-5, the V gene TRBV28; D possibly corresponds to TRBD2 (5 bases). Germline V gene sequence: CDR1 MDHEN, CDR2 SYDVKM. Trimming pared 6 bases from V and 4 bases from J, leaving 21 bases between. This CDR3 contains 16 residues. The CDR3: CASSPSSGMRRETQYF. CDR3 bases: TGTGCCAGCAGCCCCTCAAGCGGAATGAGAAGAGAGACCCAGTACTTC.

Only a few counts were recorded for this clonotype. This could be a read error, since a much larger clone is one nucleotide away. This chain connects TRBV28 to TRBJ2-1; 12 bases agree with TRBD2. CDR1 is MDHEN, CDR2 SYDVKM, per germline. The length of the CDR3 is 16 residues. The CDR3 nucleotides are TGTGCCAGCAGTTCCGATTCTAGCGGGAGGGCCAATAAGCAGTTCTTC. The encoded protein is CASSSDSSGRANKQFF.

As to this clonotype: Since no conserved phenylalanine or tryptophan closes the CDR3, a read error is the likely cause. The rearrangement links TRBV29-1 to TRBJ1-1; D is possibly TRBD1 (5 bases). There are 11 residues in the CDR3. CDR1 and CDR2 from the germline V gene are SQVTM and ANQGSEA. The CDR3 DNA reads as TGCGGGGGTCGGGAGGAGACTGAAGCTTTCTAT. It codes for CGGREETEAFY.

J is TRBJ2-7 and V is TRBV4-3, with D perhaps matching TRBD2 (5 bases). The CDR3 contains 16 residues. In germline, CDR1 is LGHNA, CDR2 YSLEER. Trimming pared 0 bases from V and 8 bases from J, leaving 20 bases between. CDR3 coding DNA: TGCGCCAGCAGCCAAGATCCAAGTGGGAGCTCCTGCAAGCAGTACTTC. This encodes CASSQDPSGSSCKQYF.

About this clonotype: This may come from a read error, since a much larger clone is one base off. The genes are TRBV28 and TRBJ2-3, with D possibly TRBD2 on 6 matching bases. In germline, CDR1 is MDHEN, CDR2 SYDVKM. The CDR3 contains 16 residues. The V and J ends lost 2 bases and 7 bases respectively, with 19 bases between them. CDR3 DNA: TGTGCCAGCAGTTTAGCGGGACGGGGATCACAGAATACGCAGTATTTT. It is translated as CASSLAGRGSQNTQYF. Combining the CDR3 with reference TRBV28 and TRBJ2-3 gives the whole variable domain DVKVTQSSRYLVKRTGEKVFLECVQDMDHENMFWYRQDPGLGLRLIYFSYDVKMKEKGDIPEGYSVSREKKERFSLILESASTNQTSMYLCASSLAGRGSQNTQYFGPGTRLTVL.

The CDR3 DNA is TGTGCCAGCAGTTATCACACTCCCCAGGACGGAAGTTCCTATGGCTACACCTTC. It codes for CASSYHTPQDGSSYGYTF. The chain combines TRBV6-2 or TRBV6-3 with TRBJ1-2; no firm D call. The CDR3 runs 18 residues. V lost 3 bases and J lost 4, with 24 bases in between. CDR1 is MNHEY, CDR2 SVGEGT, per germline.